The entry below gives a single T cell receptor (beta chain) sequence along with its context. These data belong to a study of T cell changes during pregnancy in multiple sclerosis. Germline CDR1 SGHRS, CDR2 YFSETQ. J gave up 5 bases and V 2 bases, and 28 bases lay outside the gene matches. The CDR3 length is 22 residues. Assay: immunoSEQ multiplex PCR; the TCRdb copy retains only in-frame clones and omits some. The table lists some 100,000 clones, about 90% of them singletons. The sequencing here drew on peripheral blood, taken in the second trimester of pregnancy. The receptor was derived from a female donor with multiple sclerosis, enrolled in a pregnancy study. The rearrangement uses TRBV5-1 and TRBJ1-5, with 7 bases that match TRBD1. The CDR3 loop reads CASSFCVRDSEYTQGSDQPQHF. The CDR3 nucleotides are TGCGCCAGCAGCTTTTGTGTAAGGGACAGCGAATACACCCAGGGTAGTGATCAGCCCCAGCATTTT.